The 8 T cell receptor beta chains below come from one sample, sequenced in a study of blood T cell repertoires in COVID-19. Here immunoSEQ multiplex PCR was the method, and the copy in TCRdb shows in-frame clones only, minus some. This sample has about 380,000 clones, with 88% found just once. The sequenced sample consisted of PBMCs or T cells enriched from blood (not recorded which). The receptors originated from a woman under 30 who had recovered from COVID-19.

The chain uses TRBV6-1 and TRBJ1-5; D not resolved. Trimming took off 1 base at V and 2 bases at J, with 12 bases between the two ends. CDR3 length: 16 amino acids. CDR1 is MNHNS, CDR2 SASEGT, per germline. CDR3 in amino acids: CASSEGRYGGNQPQHF. The CDR3 DNA follows: TGTGCCAGCAGTGAAGGCAGGTACGGGGGCAATCAGCCCCAGCATTTT.

This rearrangement joins TRBV27 to TRBJ1-1, with 8 bases aligning to TRBD1. The CDR3 runs 14 residues. V lost 4 bases to trimming and J lost 1 base; unmatched junction nucleotides: 2. Germline lookup yields CDR1 MNHEY and CDR2 SMNVEV (reference sequence). The CDR3 bases are TGTGCCAGCAGTTCCAGGGGGCAGAACACTGAAGCTTTCTTT. As protein: CASSSRGQNTEAFF.

The chain recombines TRBV6-5 with TRBJ1-6; unclear D gene. The V and J ends lost 0 bases and 7 bases respectively, with 13 bases between them. The CDR3 loop spans 16 amino acids. Germline loops: CDR1 MNHEY, CDR2 SVGAGI. This chain's CDR3 is CASSYSTRGGNSPLHF. Here the CDR3 DNA reads TGTGCCAGCAGTTACTCGACCCGGGGTGGCAATTCACCCCTCCACTTT.

The chain recombines TRBV3-1 (or the pseudogene TRBV3-2) with TRBJ1-2; D gene unclear. CDR3 length: 14 amino acids. V lost 2 bases and J lost 2, with 9 bases in between. Germline V gives CDR1 LGHDT, CDR2 YNNKEL (reference sequence). This chain's CDR3 is CASSQSSQNYGYTF. For the CDR3, the DNA is TGTGCCAGCAGCCAATCGTCACAGAACTATGGCTACACCTTC.

This chain joins TRBV5-4 and TRBJ2-7, with no clear D. This CDR3 is built from 14 residues. Germline CDR1 reads SGHNT; CDR2 reads YYREEE (reference sequence). Trimming left V 4 bases short and J 6 bases short, with 17 bases between. CDR3 nucleotides: TGTGCCAGCAGCACGTCCACCCGCACGCGCGAGCAGTACTTC. Protein product: CASSTSTRTREQYF.

The J gene is TRBJ2-1, the V gene TRBV12-3 or TRBV12-4; tentative D call: TRBD2 (6 bases). The length of the CDR3 is 12 residues. V shed 5 bases and J shed 8 bases, with 10 bases lying between them. The CDR3 DNA sequence: TGTGCCAGCAGTCCGGGGGTGGATGAGCAGTTCTTC. It encodes CASSPGVDEQFF.

Details on this clone: Here the CDR3 omits its conserved ending phenylalanine or tryptophan, so a read error is the likely source. The DNA is left out, because the CDR3 cannot be placed on it with certainty; the CDR3 is given as TCRdb lists it. The chain has TRBV5-1 and TRBJ2-7; the table gives TRBD2 as D, unverified against the DNA. The length of the CDR3 is 10 amino acids, counting both ends. Germline V gene data show CDR1 as SGHRS and CDR2 as YFSETQ. CDR3 in amino acids: CASMGTSASI.

The chain has TRBV11-2 and TRBJ2-3; a weak D match, TRBD1 (6 bases). The germline CDR1 and CDR2 sequences are SGHAT and FQNNGV. The germline V and J ends were trimmed by 3 bases and 2 bases, with 9 bases remaining between them. The CDR3 extends over 14 amino acids. The CDR3 coding sequence is TGTGCCAGCAGCTTGGACAGACTCACAGATACGCAGTATTTT. It codes for CASSLDRLTDTQYF.